The present entry profiles one TCR beta chain with its context. The data were produced by immunoSEQ multiplex PCR, yet TCRdb's version contains in-frame clones alone and is incomplete. This table holds roughly 30,000 clones, less than 90% found once. The sample belongs to a study of OX40 agonist ivuxolimab in advanced cancers. The wider study: Earlier anti-PD-1, anti-PD-L1 or anti-CTLA-4 therapy was permitted; roughly 40% had received some.

This receptor was obtained from an adult with an advanced solid tumor such as melanoma, head and neck, liver or kidney cancer. The sequenced sample was CD4+ or CD8+ T cells sorted from blood, obtained in a trial of the OX40 agonist ivuxolimab.

The CDR3 protein is CASSLYRESGAGAPYEQYF. The CDR3 region has the DNA TGTGCCAGCAGTTTATATAGGGAGAGTGGGGCGGGAGCTCCCTACGAGCAGTACTTC. The chain is built from TRBV27 and TRBJ2-7, with 7 bases fitting TRBD2. V dropped 1 base and J dropped 2; count of bases not matched to a gene: 17. This CDR3 comprises 19 residues. CDR1 is MNHEY, CDR2 SMNVEV, per germline (reference sequence).